This T cell receptor (beta chain) was identified during a study of sequential checkpoint blockade in melanoma. Study background: After both sequences, patients received maintenance nivolumab.

Measured with immunoSEQ multiplex PCR; TCRdb has only the in-frame clones, and not every one. The sample shows around 450 clones, over 20% of them seen only once. Indicated treatment: randomized to nivolumab then ipilimumab (arm A) or the reverse (arm B). Germline CDR1 reads SQVTM; CDR2 reads ANQGSEA. Trimming removed 7 bases at V and 9 bases at J, with 19 bases between. This CDR3 is built from 14 residues. Material: tumor tissue (inferred from file names), obtained from a patient given nivolumab and ipilimumab in sequence. V usage is TRBV29-1 and J usage is TRBJ1-6; D is perhaps TRBD1 (5 bases). The sequence was obtained from a human donor with melanoma. CDR3 loop: CSAGAYPSGSPLHF. CDR3 sequence (DNA): TGCAGCGCTGGGGCGTATCCGAGCGGTTCACCCCTCCACTTT.